What follows are 21 T cell receptor beta chains derived from one specimen sequenced in a study of a mutant IDH1 vaccine in newly diagnosed glioma. Which antigens these TCRs recognize remains unknown. The time point denotes: week 35, safety follow-up. Every vaccine dose comprised 300 ug of mutant IDH1 20-mer peptide plus topical imiquimod. Produced via immunoSEQ multiplex PCR; TCRdb's table is partial and in-frame only. The data contain about 41,000 clones, approximately 92% of them singletons. Sequenced here: PBMCs, sampled from a glioma patient whose treatment included an IDH1 peptide vaccine. The receptors were sampled from a man aged 35 to 55 with glioma.

The rearrangement links TRBV29-1 to TRBJ2-3; the match to TRBD2 covers 10 bases. With 7 bases clipped from V and 5 bases from J, the junction kept 3 bases outside the gene matches. This CDR3 has 12 residues. Germline V gene data show CDR1 as SQVTM and CDR2 as ANQGSEA. CDR3 bases: TGCAGCGCCCGGACTAGCGGAGATACGCAGTATTTT. It codes for CSARTSGDTQYF.

This clone was seen a few times. The chain is built from TRBV28 and TRBJ1-4; D not certain. The CDR3 runs 16 residues. V lost 4 bases and J lost 5, with 17 bases in between. Germline CDR1 MDHEN, CDR2 SYDVKM. CDR3 residues: CASSSPQSWSNEKLFF. The CDR3 DNA reads TGTGCCAGCAGTTCCCCCCAATCGTGGTCCAATGAAAAACTGTTTTTT.

The genes are TRBV19 and TRBJ2-3; either TRBD1 or TRBD2 may supply D (6 bases each). Looked up from germline, CDR1 is LNHDA and CDR2 is SQIVND (reference sequence). Trimming removed 7 bases at V and 2 bases at J, with 22 bases between. CDR3 length equals 17 residues. CDR3 protein: CASTTRGYGGITDTQYF. The CDR3, as DNA: TGTGCCAGTACTACGAGGGGGTATGGAGGGATCACAGATACGCAGTATTTT.

The chain has TRBV6-1 and TRBJ2-3; D gene uncertain. The CDR3 is made up of 14 amino acids. The germline V gene has CDR1 MNHNS and CDR2 SASEGT. V dropped 7 bases and J dropped 2 bases, with 13 bases sitting between them. This CDR3 reads CASKVFEITDTQYF. The CDR3 nucleotides are TGTGCCAGCAAGGTCTTTGAAATCACAGATACGCAGTATTTT.

V and J are TRBV2 and TRBJ2-7, with D possibly TRBD1 on 5 matching bases. CDR3 size: 14 residues. V was cut by 6 bases and J by 6 bases, with 18 bases left in between. CDR1 is SNHLY, CDR2 FYNNEI, per germline. The CDR3 region has the DNA TGTGCCAGCAGCATTCAGGGAAAGGGCGTCGAGCAGTACGTC. It yields the protein CASSIQGKGVEQYV.

This clone was counted a single time. The rearrangement uses TRBV7-8 and TRBJ1-5; maybe TRBD1 (6 bases). Germline CDR1 is SGHVS and CDR2 is FQNEAQ. The ends were cut back, 1 base at V and 0 bases at J, with 13 bases in the middle. The CDR3 loop spans 17 amino acids. The CDR3 region is CASSLGQGRISNQPQHF. The DNA of the CDR3 is TGTGCCAGCAGCTTAGGGCAGGGGAGGATTAGCAATCAGCCCCAGCATTTT.

The chain joins TRBV7-2 to TRBJ1-4; D is unresolved. The germline CDR1 and CDR2 sequences are SGHTA and FQGNSA. The CDR3 extends over 16 amino acids. Trimming took off 5 bases at V and 11 bases at J, with 24 bases between the two ends. In DNA form, the CDR3 reads TGTGCCAGCAGCACCCGTGGTAGGACTCTACCGGGGAAACTGTTTTTT. Protein: CASSTRGRTLPGKLFF.

The chain combines TRBV6-1 with TRBJ2-7, with D perhaps TRBD2 (5 bases). This CDR3 contains 15 residues. CDR1 and CDR2 from the germline V gene are MNHNS and SASEGT. V lost 1 base and J lost 0, with 10 bases in between. This CDR3 reads CASSEETGSSYEQYF. CDR3 DNA sequence: TGTGCCAGCAGTGAAGAAACGGGAAGCTCCTACGAGCAGTACTTC.

This chain uses TRBV5-1 with TRBJ2-7; D is perhaps TRBD2 (6 bases). The germline V and J ends were trimmed by 0 bases and 2 bases, with 12 bases remaining between them. Germline-derived CDR1 and CDR2 are SGHRS and YFSETQ. The CDR3 contains 15 residues. The CDR3 DNA reads TGCGCCAGCAGCTTGGGGAGGGAAGGCCCCTACGAGCAGTACTTC. Protein product: CASSLGREGPYEQYF.

The CDR3 reads CASSSRQGPYTEAFF. For the CDR3, the DNA is TGTGCCAGCAGCTCCCGACAGGGGCCCTACACTGAAGCTTTCTTT. This chain connects TRBV7-9 to TRBJ1-1; 8 nucleotides match TRBD1. This CDR3 contains 15 residues. Per the germline V gene, CDR1 is SEHNR and CDR2 is FQNEAQ (reference sequence). With V trimmed by 4 bases and J by 3 bases, 7 bases remained unmatched.

The chain has TRBV19 and TRBJ2-2; TRBD2 matches 10 bases. The germline V gene has CDR1 LNHDA and CDR2 SQIVND (reference sequence). The V segment lost 4 bases and the J segment 6 bases; nucleotides outside the gene matches: 5. The CDR3 consists of 15 residues. CDR3 coding DNA: TGTGCCAGTAGTAACCTAGCGGGAGTATCCGGGGAGCTGTTTTTT. This sequence encodes CASSNLAGVSGELFF.

The chain couples TRBV28 to TRBJ2-7; TRBD1 matches at 12 bases. The V and J ends lost 8 bases and 4 bases, in that order; junction bases with no gene match: 15. The CDR3 has 17 amino acids. Germline V gene data show CDR1 as MDHEN and CDR2 as SYDVKM. The CDR3 coding sequence is TGTGCCAGCGGGGGGATGAGGCGGGACAGGGGGCCTTACGAGCAGTACGTC. This sequence encodes CASGGMRRDRGPYEQYV.

This chain links TRBV19 with TRBJ2-2; tentative D call: TRBD2 (5 bases). V was cut by 1 base and J by 9 bases, with 9 bases left in between. The germline gives CDR1 LNHDA, CDR2 SQIVND (reference sequence). The length of the CDR3 is 13 residues. The CDR3 protein is CASSIGGNRELFF. For the CDR3, the DNA is TGTGCCAGTAGTATAGGAGGGAACCGGGAGCTGTTTTTT.

This clone has just one count. V usage is TRBV5-8 and J usage is TRBJ2-7; D is perhaps TRBD1 (5 bases). The CDR3 sequence is 13 residues long. Between the trimmed V and J ends, which lost 5 bases and 4 bases, there was a span of 13 bases. Germline V CDR1 and CDR2: SGHTS, YDEGEE. CDR3 DNA sequence: TGTGCCAGCAGGTCTGAACAGGTTTACGAGCAGTACTTC. It encodes CASRSEQVYEQYF.

This chain joins TRBV28 and TRBJ1-1, with 7 bases matching TRBD1. The junction had 4 bases not matched to a gene; V was cut back by 1 base and J by 5 bases. Germline CDR1 MDHEN, CDR2 SYDVKM. The CDR3 is 14 residues long. For the CDR3, the DNA is TGTGCCAGCAGTTTATCGGCAGGGGGTACTGAAGCTTTCTTT. This encodes CASSLSAGGTEAFF.

This chain connects TRBV11-2 to TRBJ2-6; 7 bases match TRBD1. Unmatched junction bases numbered 12, after V lost 4 bases and J lost 0 bases. The CDR3 runs to 19 residues. CDR1 is SGHAT, CDR2 FQNNGV, per germline. The CDR3 region has the DNA TGTGCCAGCAGCTCGACGAGGGACAGCTTCTCCTCTGGGGCCAACGTCCTGACTTTC. Translated: CASSSTRDSFSSGANVLTF.

This clone occurred once. The chain employs TRBV7-9 and TRBJ2-7; possibly TRBD1 for D (5 bases). Germline CDR1 SEHNR, CDR2 FQNEAQ (reference sequence). The CDR3 contains 14 residues. Trimming stripped 3 bases from V and 0 bases from J, with 9 bases between. The CDR3 sequence: CASSFLTVSYEQYF. CDR3 in DNA: TGTGCCAGCAGCTTTCTGACAGTCTCCTACGAGCAGTACTTC. The complete variable domain, with remaining parts taken from reference TRBV7-9 and TRBJ2-7, reads DTGVSQNPRHKITKRGQNVTFRCDPISEHNRLYWYRQTLGQGPEFLTYFQNEAQLEKSRLLSDRFSAERPKGSFSTLEIQRTEQGDSAMYLCASSFLTVSYEQYFGPGTRLTVT.

The chain employs TRBV7-3 and TRBJ2-1; tentatively, D is TRBD1 (6 bases). The germline CDR1 and CDR2 sequences are SGHTA and FQGTGA. V was pared by 5 bases and J by 1 base, with 12 bases between. This CDR3 contains 15 residues. Written as DNA, the CDR3 is TGTGCCAGCAGCCAGGACAGATCATCCTACAATGAGCAGTTCTTC. Translation gives CASSQDRSSYNEQFF.

Remarks on this clone: Other DNA sequences of this sample code for an identical CDR3. The rearrangement links TRBV6-4 to TRBJ2-3, with 7 bases lining up with TRBD2. Germline V lookup: CDR1 MRHNA, CDR2 SNTAGT. V lost 6 bases and J lost 3; bases outside the gene matches: 9. The CDR3 covers 15 residues. The DNA of the CDR3 is TGTGCCAGCAGCCTCGCTGGCGGGGGAACAGATACGCAGTATTTT. Translation: CASSLAGGGTDTQYF.

CDR3 bases: TGTGCCAGCACCCGAGGGCAGGGGGCTGTCGGCTACACCTTC. It specifies CASTRGQGAVGYTF. This chain connects TRBV11-2 to TRBJ1-2; 8 positions match TRBD1. The CDR3 is 14 amino acids. Germline loops: CDR1 SGHAT, CDR2 FQNNGV. V lost 7 bases to trimming and J lost 8 bases; unmatched junction nucleotides: 12. The full variable domain, rest sourced from reference TRBV11-2 and TRBJ1-2, is EAGVAQSPRYKIIEKRQSVAFWCNPISGHATLYWYQQILGQGPKLLIQFQNNGVVDDSQLPKDRFSAERLKGVDSTLKIQPAKLEDSAVYLCASTRGQGAVGYTFGSGTRLTVV.

The rearrangement joins TRBV6-6 to TRBJ1-1, with TRBD1 matching over 8 bases. The CDR3 consists of 13 residues. In germline, CDR1 is MNHNY, CDR2 SVGAGI (reference sequence). V shed 6 bases and J 6 bases; nucleotides not matched to a gene: 6. CDR3 DNA sequence: TGTGCCAGCAGACCCGGACAGGGCGCTGAAGCTTTCTTT. It translates to CASRPGQGAEAFF.